The entry below gives a single T cell receptor beta chain sequence along with its context. What it recognizes is unknown. This record comes from a study of shared clonotypes between healthy human individuals. Study in general: Donors were a couple of women and a few men aged 18 to 49.

Naive CD8 cells were CD45RO-negative, positively selected for CCR7, excluding terminally differentiated effector memory CD45RA+ cells. Study-wide results and caveats: Generally, naive subsets (rather than memory subsets) showed larger estimated richness. The study found lower generation probabilities in non-shared clonotypes than in those shared by all four donors.

With 3 bases removed from V and 5 bases from J, the gap between germline ends came to 10 bases. Germline V gives CDR1 SQVTM, CDR2 ANQGSEA. The CDR3 runs to 13 residues. Assay used: immunoSEQ multiplex PCR; TCRdb lists only in-frame clones, some missing. The sample lists about 680,000 clones, approximately 90% occurring once. This TCR derives from a man under 40 in good health. The V gene is TRBV29-1, the J gene TRBJ2-2, with D perhaps being TRBD1 or TRBD2 (5 bases each). Sequencing was carried out using naive CD8+ T cells sorted from blood. Here the CDR3 DNA reads TGCAGCGTTGAGGGGGTGGGAACCGGGGAGCTGTTTTTT. It specifies CSVEGVGTGELFF.